This T cell receptor beta chain was profiled in a study of blood T cell repertoires in COVID-19. As for the study in general: Acute-phase and convalescent COVID-19 samples originated in the United States, Italy and Spain. The cDNA or gDNA used as material had been derived from T cells, B-cell-depleted T cells, or PBMCs.

During active infection, Seattle patients enrolled and were then monitored through disease. In the study's own analysis: Estimation of nucleated cell counts was performed using reference gene primer amplification. Generated by immunoSEQ multiplex PCR, the TCRdb table keeps only in-frame clones and is missing some. Clone size and V and J calls were adopted from that table, with D and trimming inferred from the DNA. This table holds about 52,000 clones, over 75% found once. The germline V gene has CDR1 SGHTA and CDR2 FQGNSA. The CDR3 is 16 amino acids. Trimming left V 2 bases short and J 7 bases short, with 20 bases between.

The V call is TRBV7-2, the J call TRBJ1-1, with a tentative D call TRBD1 (6 bases). The material sequenced was peripheral blood. The receptor comes from a woman of 80 years or more with COVID-19, enrolled during active disease. Here the CDR3 DNA reads TGTGCCAGCAGCTTATCTCCCCTGGGGGCCCGGGGTGAAGCTTTCTTT. It codes for CASSLSPLGARGEAFF.